The clone carrying this T cell receptor beta chain was seen only once. CDR3 length: 12 amino acids. V dropped 3 bases and J dropped 7 bases, with 9 bases sitting between them. Germline V CDR1 and CDR2: LNHDA, SQIVND (reference sequence). Clones were sequenced by immunoSEQ multiplex PCR, and TCRdb holds only the in-frame ones, with some missing. Of some 71,000 clones in the sample, over 85% were seen once. The source of the sample is a study of control samples from healthy donors and cancer patients. This clonotype originated in a man in his 60s with colorectal cancer. The V gene is TRBV19, the J gene TRBJ1-2, with D possibly matching TRBD1 (5 bases). Sequencing input: PBMCs. The DNA of the CDR3 is TGTGCCAGTAGTATGCCAGGGCTTGGCTACACCTTC. This translates into CASSMPGLGYTF.